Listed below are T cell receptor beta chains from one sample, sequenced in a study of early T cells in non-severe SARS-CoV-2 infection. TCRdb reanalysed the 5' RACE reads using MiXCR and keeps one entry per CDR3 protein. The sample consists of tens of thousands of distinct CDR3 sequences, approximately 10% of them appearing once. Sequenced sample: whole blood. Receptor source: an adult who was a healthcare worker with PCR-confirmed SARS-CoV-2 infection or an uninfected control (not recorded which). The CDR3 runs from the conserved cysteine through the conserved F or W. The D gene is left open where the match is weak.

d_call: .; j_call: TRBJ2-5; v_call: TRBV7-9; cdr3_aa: CASSLGAGRAETQYF
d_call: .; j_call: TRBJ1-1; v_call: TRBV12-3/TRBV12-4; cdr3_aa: CATSRALNTEAFF
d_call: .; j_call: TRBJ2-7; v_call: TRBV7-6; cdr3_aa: CASSAGPSYEQYF
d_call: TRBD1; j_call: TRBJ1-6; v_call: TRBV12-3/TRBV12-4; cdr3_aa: CATRQGNNSPLHF
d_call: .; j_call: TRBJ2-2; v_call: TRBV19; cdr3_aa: CASSIAEGGRQNTGELFF
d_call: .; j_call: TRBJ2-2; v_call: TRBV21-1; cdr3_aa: CASSRAGGTGLYGGELFF
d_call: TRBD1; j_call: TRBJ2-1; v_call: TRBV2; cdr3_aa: CASTEGAFYNEQFF
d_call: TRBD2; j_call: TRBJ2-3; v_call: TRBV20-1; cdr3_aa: CSAREAGATDTQYF
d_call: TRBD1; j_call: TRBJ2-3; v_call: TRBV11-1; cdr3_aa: CASTSRDRVDTQYF
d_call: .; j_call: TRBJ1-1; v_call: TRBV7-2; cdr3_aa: CASSLGGVNTEAFF
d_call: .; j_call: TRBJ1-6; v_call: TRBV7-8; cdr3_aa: CASTPRQMNNSPLHF
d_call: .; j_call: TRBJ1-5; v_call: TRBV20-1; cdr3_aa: CSARVLDNQPQHF
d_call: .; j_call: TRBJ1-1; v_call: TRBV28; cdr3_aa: CASSRRLGNMNTEAFF
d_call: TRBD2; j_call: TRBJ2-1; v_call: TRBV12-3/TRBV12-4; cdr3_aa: CASSLSGGVNEQFF
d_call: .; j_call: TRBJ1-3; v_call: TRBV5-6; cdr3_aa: CASSLDSFTGNTIYF
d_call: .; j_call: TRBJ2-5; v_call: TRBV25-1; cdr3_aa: CASSEGKTQYF
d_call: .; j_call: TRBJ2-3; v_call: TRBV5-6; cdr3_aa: CASSLKTQIDTQYF
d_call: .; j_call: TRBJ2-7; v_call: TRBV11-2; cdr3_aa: CASSLFSYEQYF
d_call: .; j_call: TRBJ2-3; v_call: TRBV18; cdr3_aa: CASSPPLPSTDTQYF
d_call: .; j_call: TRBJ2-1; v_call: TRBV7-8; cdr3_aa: CASSSRLVGQFF
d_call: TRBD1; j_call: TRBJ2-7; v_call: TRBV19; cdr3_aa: CASTLGGTAGPPPYF
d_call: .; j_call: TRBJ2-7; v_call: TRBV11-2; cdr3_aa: CASSLGTYTYEQYF
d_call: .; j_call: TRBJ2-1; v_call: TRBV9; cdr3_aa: CASSLSRGESQFF
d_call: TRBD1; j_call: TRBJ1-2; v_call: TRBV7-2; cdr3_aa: CASSPPGGAFSYTF
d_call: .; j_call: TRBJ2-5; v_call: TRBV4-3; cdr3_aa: CASSQDKETQYF
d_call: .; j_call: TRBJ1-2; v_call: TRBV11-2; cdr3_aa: CASSFYTEGYGYTF
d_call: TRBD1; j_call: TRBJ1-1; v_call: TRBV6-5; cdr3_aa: CASSPTGGRGTEAFF
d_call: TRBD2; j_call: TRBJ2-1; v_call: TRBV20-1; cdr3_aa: CSAPSGDTSSYEQFF
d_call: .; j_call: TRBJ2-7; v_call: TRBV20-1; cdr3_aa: CSARDSKRSYEQYF
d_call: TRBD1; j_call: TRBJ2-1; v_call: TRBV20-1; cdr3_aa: CSALQQGSYNEQFF
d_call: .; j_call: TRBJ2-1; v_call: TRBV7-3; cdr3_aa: CASSLSPRTRGEQFF
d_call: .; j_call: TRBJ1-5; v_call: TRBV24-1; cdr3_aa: CATSVAGGGNQPQHF
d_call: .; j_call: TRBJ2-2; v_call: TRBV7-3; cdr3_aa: CASSLDGAGELFF
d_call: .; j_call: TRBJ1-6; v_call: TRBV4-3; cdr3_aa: CASSQVWDLGDSPLHF
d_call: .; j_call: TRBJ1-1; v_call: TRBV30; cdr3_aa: CAWGRANTEAFF
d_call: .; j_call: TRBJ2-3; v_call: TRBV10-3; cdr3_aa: CAISDRGQDTQYF
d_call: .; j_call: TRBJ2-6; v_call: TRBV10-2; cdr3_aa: CASSPDGRWANVLTF
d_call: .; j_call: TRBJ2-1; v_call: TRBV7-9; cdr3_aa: CASSPGSSYNEQFF
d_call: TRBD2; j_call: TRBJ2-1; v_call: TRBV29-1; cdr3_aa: CSSRLADYNEQFF